Below, 5 T cell receptor beta chains from the same sample are listed, as sequenced in a study of OX40 agonist ivuxolimab in advanced cancers. The library was produced with the immunoSEQ multiplex PCR assay. TCRdb carries this immuneACCESS record with in-frame sequences only. Its versions omit some clonotypes, under half of them owing to an unresolved V gene in the studies checked, with the rest unexplained. In this sample the table shows 95,000 to 150,000 clones, just under 95% of which occur a single time. The ten largest clonotypes hold approximately 0.15% of the sample. The sample in question was CD4+ or CD8+ T cells sorted from blood, obtained in a trial of the OX40 agonist ivuxolimab. The receptors derive from an adult with an advanced solid tumor such as melanoma, head and neck, liver or kidney cancer.

The rearrangement joins TRBV6-1 to TRBJ1-3; D gene ambiguous. Trimming removed 4 bases at V and 0 bases at J, with 4 bases between. The CDR3 length is 13 residues. Germline CDR1 reads MNHNS; CDR2 reads SASEGT. The CDR3 bases are TGTGCCAGCAGTGGTGACTCTGGAAACACCATATATTTT. This codes for CASSGDSGNTIYF.

V and J are TRBV5-4 and TRBJ1-2; weak D call: TRBD1 (5 bases). Germline V gene lookup returns CDR1 SGHNT and CDR2 YYREEE (reference sequence). Trimming cost V 0 bases and J 4 bases, with 10 bases left between them. CDR3 size: 14 residues. The DNA for the CDR3 is TGTGCCAGCAGCTTGGATCAGGGAGGCTATGGCTACACCTTC. It is translated as CASSLDQGGYGYTF.

The rearrangement joins TRBV6-5 to TRBJ1-5; a possible D gene is TRBD1 (6 bases). This CDR3 has 13 amino acids. From germline, CDR1 is MNHEY and CDR2 SVGAGI. Trimming removed 7 bases at V and 6 bases at J, with 13 bases between. For the CDR3, the DNA is TGTGCCAGCATGAGGGGCAGGGGTCAGCCCCAGCATTTT. It translates to CASMRGRGQPQHF.

This chain joins TRBV6-1 and TRBJ2-5, with D unresolved. The CDR3 length is 12 residues. CDR1 and CDR2 (germline): MNHNS, SASEGT. V was clipped by 6 bases and J by 9 bases, with 14 bases between them. The CDR3 DNA is TGTGCCAGCAGGTCGGTCAGGCTGGCCCAGTACTTC. Translating gives CASRSVRLAQYF.

This chain connects TRBV9 to TRBJ2-3; 11 bases are shared with TRBD2. Looked up from germline, CDR1 is SGDLS and CDR2 is YYNGEE. The CDR3 covers 16 residues. V dropped 3 bases and J dropped 5; count of bases not matched to a gene: 8. DNA for the CDR3: TGTGCCAGCAGCGGTACCGTAGCGGGAGGGTTAGATACGCAGTATTTT. It codes for CASSGTVAGGLDTQYF. Complete variable domain (other parts from reference TRBV9 and TRBJ2-3): DSGVTQTPKHLITATGQRVTLRCSPRSGDLSVYWYQQSLDQGLQFLIQYYNGEERAKGNILERFSAQQFPDLHSELNLSSLELGDSALYFCASSGTVAGGLDTQYFGPGTRLTVL.